Below are 17 T cell receptor beta chains sequenced from a single sample in a study of blood T cell repertoires in COVID-19. TCRdb's table, derived via immunoSEQ multiplex PCR, lists solely in-frame clones and lacks some. The sample lists 260,000 or so clones, roughly 88% seen once, with about 0.65% in the top ten. The material sequenced was peripheral blood. The origin of the receptors is a human donor in a cohort sampled during active COVID-19.

V gene TRBV5-4 combines with J gene TRBJ2-1; D uncertain. The CDR3 covers 17 residues. Germline values: CDR1 SGHNT, CDR2 YYREEE (reference sequence). Trimming stripped 4 bases from V and 0 bases from J, with 17 bases between. DNA of the CDR3: TGTGCCAGCAGCCTCCCCCGAGAAAAGAGCTCCTACAATGAGCAGTTCTTC. Protein sequence: CASSLPREKSSYNEQFF.

This chain uses TRBV29-1 with TRBJ1-2; D is perhaps TRBD1 (6 bases). The CDR3 loop spans 14 amino acids. Germline CDR1 reads SQVTM; CDR2 reads ANQGSEA. The germline V and J ends were trimmed by 5 bases and 4 bases, with 17 bases remaining between them. This CDR3 reads CSVWPTGGAYGYTF. The CDR3 DNA is TGCAGCGTTTGGCCGACGGGGGGGGCCTATGGCTACACCTTC.

The V call is TRBV28, the J call TRBJ1-1; 8 bases fit TRBD1. Germline trimming cut 7 bases from V and 1 base from J; bases unmatched to any gene: 2. CDR1 MDHEN and CDR2 SYDVKM come from the germline V gene. This CDR3 is 13 amino acids long. In DNA form, the CDR3 reads TGTGCCAGCATGACAGGGGAGAACACTGAAGCTTTCTTT. The encoded protein is CASMTGENTEAFF.

The rearrangement uses TRBV7-9 and TRBJ1-2; 8 nucleotides line up with TRBD1. Germline assignment: CDR1 SEHNR and CDR2 FQNEAQ (reference sequence). V lost 3 bases and J lost 4; bases outside the gene matches: 13. This CDR3 has 17 residues. This CDR3 reads CASSFPDRVGPLYGYTF. The CDR3 region has the DNA TGTGCCAGCAGCTTTCCGGACAGGGTAGGACCCCTCTATGGCTACACCTTC.

The chain links TRBV7-2 to TRBJ1-2; TRBD1 is a possible D gene (6 bases). This CDR3 region has 14 residues. V lost 2 bases, J lost 4 bases, and 11 bases lay in between. Germline CDR1 SGHTA, CDR2 FQGNSA. CDR3 sequence: CASSLLVGGYGYTF. The CDR3 DNA reads TGTGCCAGCAGCTTATTAGTAGGGGGCTATGGCTACACCTTC.

The chain links TRBV4-1 to TRBJ2-7; possible D gene TRBD2, 5 bases. This CDR3 comprises 16 residues. The V end was cut by 4 bases, the J end by 2 bases, with 18 bases between. CDR1 and CDR2 from the germline V gene are MGHRA and YSYEKL. CDR3 sequence reads: CASSRAGAGTTYEQYF. As DNA, the CDR3 is TGCGCCAGCAGCCGCGCAGGCGCGGGTACTACCTACGAGCAGTACTTC.

The CDR3 bases are TGTGCCAGCAGCTTAGCGGGGGGGATGGGCACAGATACGCAGTATTTT. Translating gives CASSLAGGMGTDTQYF. The chain couples TRBV7-9 to TRBJ2-3, with TRBD2 matching over 7 bases. Germline assignment: CDR1 SEHNR and CDR2 FQNEAQ (reference sequence). The V and J ends lost 0 bases and 1 base, in that order; junction bases with no gene match: 4. This CDR3 spans 16 amino acids.

The chain recombines TRBV10-3 with TRBJ2-7, with 13 bases that match TRBD2. Per germline, CDR1 ENHRY and CDR2 SYGVKD. This CDR3 is built from 16 residues. This chain's CDR3 is CAHSRGTSGKGGEQYF. CDR3 nucleotides: TGTGCACATTCCAGGGGGACTAGCGGGAAAGGAGGCGAGCAGTACTTC.

The genes are TRBV7-2 and TRBJ1-2; 11 nucleotides line up with TRBD1. CDR1 is SGHTA, CDR2 FQGNSA, per germline. The V and J ends lost 4 bases and 2 bases, in that order; junction bases with no gene match: 6. This CDR3 region has 16 residues. The CDR3 DNA is TGTGCCAGCAGCTCCCAAGGGACAGGGGGAAACTATGGCTACACCTTC. Protein sequence: CASSSQGTGGNYGYTF. The full variable domain, completed using reference TRBV7-2 and TRBJ1-2, is GAGVSQSPSNKVTEKGKDVELRCDPISGHTALYWYRQSLGQGLEFLIYFQGNSAPDKSGLPSDRFSAERTGGSVSTLTIQRTQQEDSAVYLCASSSQGTGGNYGYTFGSGTRLTVV.

A remark on this clone: At one end, the junction sequence differs from germline, possibly due to a read error. At the DNA level, this CDR3 is encoded by other sequences in the same sample as well. The V gene is TRBV30, the J gene TRBJ2-7; D may correspond to TRBD1 or TRBD2 (5 bases each). The CDR3 spans 11 residues. Per the germline V gene, CDR1 is GTSNPN and CDR2 is SVGIG (reference sequence). CDR3 sequence: CARGRAGPPDF. CDR3 DNA sequence: TGTGCCCGGGGCCGCGCGGGCCCGCCGGACTTC.

The rearrangement links TRBV28 to TRBJ1-5; 10 bases agree with TRBD1. The germline gives CDR1 MDHEN, CDR2 SYDVKM. The CDR3 spans 18 residues. After removal of 5 bases from V and 0 bases from J, the junction contained 10 bases not matched to a gene. The CDR3 DNA follows: TGTGCCAGCAGTCCAGGCGGGACAGGGGAATCTAGCAATCAGCCCCAGCATTTT. Translation gives CASSPGGTGESSNQPQHF.

This rearrangement joins TRBV7-6 to TRBJ2-5; no clear D gene. The V end was cut by 4 bases, the J end by 1 base, with 7 bases between. This CDR3 spans 13 amino acids. Germline V CDR1 and CDR2: SGHVS, FNYEAQ. The CDR3 reads CASSSFSQETQYF. CDR3 coding DNA: TGTGCCAGCAGCTCCTTTAGCCAAGAGACCCAGTACTTC.

The rearrangement joins TRBV20-1 to TRBJ2-3; D uncertain. Trimming took off 2 bases at V and 5 bases at J, with 5 bases between the two ends. The germline V gene encodes CDR1 DFQATT and CDR2 SNEGSKA (reference sequence). The CDR3 extends over 11 amino acids. The CDR3 here is CSARTVDTQYF. The CDR3 DNA reads TGCAGTGCTAGAACGGTAGATACGCAGTATTTT.

The chain carries TRBV3-1 (or the pseudogene TRBV3-2) and TRBJ2-5; a weak D match, TRBD1 (6 bases). The CDR3 is 15 amino acids. Trimming took 3 bases from V and 9 from J, leaving 20 bases between them. Germline CDR1 LGHDT, CDR2 YNNKEL (reference sequence). This chain's CDR3 is CASSQSEGTKGAQYF. The CDR3 nucleotides are TGTGCCAGCAGCCAGTCCGAAGGGACCAAGGGGGCCCAGTACTTC.

The V and J genes are TRBV28 and TRBJ2-3; 8 bases map to TRBD2. The germline V gene encodes CDR1 MDHEN and CDR2 SYDVKM. This CDR3 is built from 16 residues. Germline trimming cut 4 bases from V and 6 bases from J; bases unmatched to any gene: 12. CDR3 sequence (DNA): TGTGCCAGCAGTTACCAACGAGCGGGAGTCGGGGATACGCAGTATTTT. Translated, it gives CASSYQRAGVGDTQYF.

The CDR3 bases are TGCGCCAGCAGCCAGGAAAACAGGGACCCCTACGAGCAGTACTTC. Its translation: CASSQENRDPYEQYF. The rearrangement links TRBV4-3 to TRBJ2-7, with D possibly matching TRBD1 (6 bases). Germline V gene lookup returns CDR1 LGHNA and CDR2 YSLEER. Trimming removed 3 bases from V and 2 bases from J, with 14 bases in between. This CDR3 has 15 amino acids.

This clone was counted a single time. The V call is TRBV5-1, the J call TRBJ2-1; possible D gene TRBD1, 6 bases. V was clipped by 4 bases and J by 6 bases, with 17 bases between them. The germline CDR1 and CDR2 sequences are SGHRS and YFSETQ. This CDR3 has 15 residues. The CDR3 spells CASSITEGQFNEQFF. CDR3 bases: TGCGCCAGCAGCATTACGGAAGGACAGTTCAATGAGCAGTTCTTC.